The 7 T cell receptor beta chains below come from one sample, sequenced in a study of cytomegalovirus exposure and HLA in healthy donors. Amplification used 60 Vbeta primers and 13 Jbeta primers. Data came from immunoSEQ multiplex PCR; TCRdb stores just in-frame clones and leaves some out. The data hold 150,000 to 200,000 clones, with about 80% observed a single time. Material for sequencing was PBMCs. The source is a woman between 18 and 29 years old in good health and CMV-seropositive.

V gene TRBV6-1 combines with J gene TRBJ1-1; D gene ambiguous. The CDR3 sequence is 12 residues long. The germline CDR1 and CDR2 sequences are MNHNS and SASEGT. The germline V and J ends were trimmed by 10 bases and 1 base, with 10 bases remaining between them. CDR3 sequence reads: CAIRLRNTEAFF. The CDR3 DNA is TGTGCCATTAGACTACGGAACACTGAAGCTTTCTTT.

In DNA, the CDR3 is TGCGCCAGCAGTCCCCATCGAACCGGACAGGGCTCCTTCGATGGCAATCAGCCCCAGCATTTT. This codes for CASSPHRTGQGSFDGNQPQHF. The genes are TRBV23-1 and TRBJ1-5; 8 bases fit TRBD1. TRBV23-1 is marked as an open reading frame, function uncertain. This CDR3 comprises 21 residues. V shed 4 bases, J shed 2 bases, and the junction held 22 bases outside the gene matches.

V and J are TRBV5-1 and TRBJ2-7; D unresolved. The germline V and J ends were trimmed by 0 bases and 6 bases, with 10 bases remaining between them. There are 13 residues in the CDR3. The V gene's germline CDR1 is SGHRS and CDR2 YFSETQ. Here the CDR3 reads CASSLVGRSEQYV. For the CDR3, the DNA is TGCGCCAGCAGCTTGGTCGGCAGGTCCGAGCAGTACGTC.

The rearrangement joins TRBV18 to TRBJ1-4; tentative D call: TRBD1 (6 bases). Between the trimmed V and J ends, which lost 2 bases and 3 bases, there was a span of 16 bases. CDR3 length equals 17 residues. CDR1 and CDR2 (germline): KGHSH, LQKENI. CDR3 sequence reads: CASSPGGGRGANEKLFF. The DNA of the CDR3 is TGTGCCAGCTCACCAGGCGGGGGCCGTGGGGCTAATGAAAAACTGTTTTTT.

This chain uses TRBV6-6 with TRBJ2-2, with 7 bases lining up with TRBD1. Germline loops: CDR1 MNHNY, CDR2 SVGAGI (reference sequence). The junction had 4 bases not matched to a gene; V was cut back by 0 bases and J by 6 bases. This CDR3 region has 15 residues. The CDR3 is CASSYSETGSGELFF. The CDR3 coding sequence is TGTGCCAGCAGTTACTCAGAGACAGGGTCCGGGGAGCTGTTTTTT.

The V call is TRBV5-3, the J call TRBJ1-5; no definite D call. TRBV5-3 is an ORF, with its function uncertain. Deletions cut 4 bases from V and 6 bases from J, with 14 bases between. The CDR3 covers 14 residues. The CDR3 is CARSPHGRGQPQHF. The CDR3 region has the DNA TGTGCCAGAAGCCCCCATGGTCGGGGTCAGCCCCAGCATTTT.

The gene calls are TRBV4-2 and TRBJ2-1, with 10 bases identical to TRBD2. This CDR3 has 14 amino acids. Germline CDR1 is LGHNA and CDR2 is YNFKEQ. J lost 8 bases, V lost 4 bases, and 5 bases had no gene match. The CDR3 reads CASSLGLAFHEQFF. Written as DNA, the CDR3 is TGTGCCAGCAGCCTGGGACTAGCGTTCCATGAGCAGTTCTTC.